This entry concerns a single T cell receptor beta chain. Sequencing used immunoSEQ multiplex PCR; TCRdb keeps in-frame clones, though not all of them. The table lists some 74,000 clones, less than 90% of them singletons. This CDR3 is 15 amino acids long. V shed 6 bases and J 3 bases; nucleotides not matched to a gene: 9. Germline CDR1 and CDR2: MGHDK and SYGVNS. This sample was included in a study of blood T cell repertoires in COVID-19. The receptor's source is a woman of 80 years or more with acute or convalescent COVID-19. This chain links TRBV25-1 with TRBJ2-7; 9 nucleotides agree with TRBD1. Sequencing was done on a sample of peripheral blood. CDR3 sequence (DNA): TGTGCCAGCAGCCCCACCGGGACAGGGAACTACGAGCAGTACTTC. It specifies CASSPTGTGNYEQYF.